This TCR beta chain is from a study of a mutant IDH1 vaccine in newly diagnosed glioma. Study summary: The treated population exhibited a male proportion of roughly 60%, a female proportion of about 38%, and a mean age of roughly 39 years. Former treatment meant radiotherapy, temozolomide, or both; the majority had gotten both.

This CDR3 contains 15 residues. Trimming stripped 2 bases from V and 3 bases from J, with 11 bases between. Germline CDR1 and CDR2: MGHRA and YSYEKL. As to time point: week 35, safety follow-up. One vaccine dose held 300 ug of mutant IDH1 20-mer peptide and came with topical imiquimod. Each astrocytoma in the donors was new, WHO grade 3 or 4, IDH1-mutant and ATRX-lost. Some clones are missing from TCRdb's copy, which holds only in-frame ones; the method was immunoSEQ multiplex PCR. The table has 35,000 to 45,000 clones, roughly 80% seen once; the top ten hold 4% to 5.5%. On this clone: What it binds is unknown.

This specimen was PBMCs, taken from a glioma patient whose treatment included an IDH1 peptide vaccine. The V and J genes are TRBV4-1 and TRBJ1-3; D is undetermined. This sequence was found in a woman aged 45-65 years with glioma. As DNA, the CDR3 is TGCGCCAGCAGCCAAAAGATGGCAGATGGAAACACCATATATTTT. As protein: CASSQKMADGNTIYF.